This passage covers 9 T cell receptor beta chains from one sample sequenced in a study of T cell repertoires in cytomegalovirus infection. TCRdb recomputed calls from the reads with MiXCR, one row per CDR3 protein. The sample yields 450,000 to 600,000 distinct CDR3 sequences, about two fifths seen once. For these receptors, no antigen is known. The source was cultured PBMCs, collected from culture after CMV antigen stimulation. All receptors come from a human donor in good health (CMV status not recorded). Some clones in this sample may be carry-over from other donors' samples.

The chain carries TRBV12-3 or TRBV12-4 and TRBJ1-6; D is unresolved. The CDR3 is 13 residues long. V lost 3 bases and J 7 bases, leaving 7 bases between the germline ends. The CDR3 sequence: CASSFPANSPLHF. As DNA, the CDR3 is TGTGCCAGCAGTTTCCCGGCGAATTCACCCCTCCACTTT.

In its sample, this clonotype was seen once. The chain carries TRBV5-4 and TRBJ2-1; 11 bases fit TRBD2. Germline-derived CDR1 and CDR2 are SGHNT and YYREEE (reference sequence). This CDR3 region has 17 residues. The V gene end was trimmed by 4 bases and the J gene end by 6 bases; junction bases not matched to a gene: 12. The chain's CDR3 is CASSTQTSGNLLNEQFF. Here the CDR3 DNA reads TGTGCCAGCAGCACCCAGACTAGCGGGAACCTACTCAATGAGCAGTTCTTC.

This clonotype turned up a few times. The chain couples TRBV7-2 to TRBJ2-1; 7 bases are a match to TRBD1. The V and J ends lost 6 bases and 4 bases, in that order; junction bases with no gene match: 6. This CDR3 region has 14 residues. Germline V gene lookup returns CDR1 SGHTA and CDR2 FQGNSA. CDR3 amino acids: CASRRDSLYNEQFF. The CDR3 bases are TGTGCCAGCAGACGGGACAGCTTGTACAATGAGCAGTTCTTC.

The chain is built from TRBV5-6 and TRBJ2-1; D possibly matches TRBD1 or TRBD2 (6 bases each). Germline values: CDR1 SGHDT, CDR2 YYEEEE. The CDR3 has 16 residues. The V end lost 6 bases, the J end lost 3 bases, and 19 bases lay between the germline ends. In DNA form, the CDR3 reads TGTGCCAGCACCATTGGACGGGGGCGAGTCTACAATGAGCAGTTCTTC. Translating it yields CASTIGRGRVYNEQFF.

The rearrangement joins TRBV11-2 to TRBJ1-6, with 9 nucleotides matching TRBD1. J gave up 7 bases and V 3 bases, and 7 bases lay outside the gene matches. Looked up from germline, CDR1 is SGHAT and CDR2 is FQNNGV. The CDR3 runs to 16 residues. The CDR3 region has the DNA TGTGCCAGCAGCTTCTCAGGACAGGGGACAAATTCACCCCTCCACTTT. Its protein product is CASSFSGQGTNSPLHF.

Only a few counts were recorded for this clonotype. The gene calls are TRBV11-2 and TRBJ2-3, with D perhaps matching TRBD2 (5 bases). V dropped 3 bases and J dropped 0 bases, with 10 bases sitting between them. From germline, CDR1 is SGHAT and CDR2 FQNNGV. CDR3 length: 15 residues. In DNA form, the CDR3 reads TGTGCCAGCAGCTTTCGACTACGCAGCACAGATACGCAGTATTTT. It specifies CASSFRLRSTDTQYF.

This chain uses TRBV12-3 or TRBV12-4 with TRBJ2-6, with 8 bases identical to TRBD1. Trimming at V came to 6 bases and at J to 0 bases, leaving 13 bases not matched to a gene. The CDR3 runs 19 residues. The CDR3: CASRSGDRGLLSGANVLTF. The CDR3 bases are TGTGCCAGCAGGTCGGGAGACAGGGGTCTTCTCTCTGGGGCCAACGTCCTGACTTTC.

V usage is TRBV7-9 and J usage is TRBJ1-6; 11 bases fit TRBD1. The CDR3 loop spans 14 amino acids. J was trimmed by 10 bases and V by 5 bases; bases with no gene match: 4. Germline V gives CDR1 SEHNR, CDR2 FQNEAQ (reference sequence). CDR3 sequence (DNA): TGTGCCAGCAGCAGGGACAGGGGGGAATCACCCCTCCACTTT. Amino acid sequence: CASSRDRGESPLHF.

This clonotype came up a few times. The J gene is TRBJ1-4, the V gene TRBV7-6; D not resolved. V was pared by 0 bases and J by 8 bases, with 13 bases between. The CDR3 length is 15 residues. Germline-derived CDR1 and CDR2 are SGHVS and FNYEAQ. The DNA of the CDR3 is TGTGCCAGCAGCTTAGCCAACGCTATGGGCGAAAAACTGTTTTTT. It codes for CASSLANAMGEKLFF.